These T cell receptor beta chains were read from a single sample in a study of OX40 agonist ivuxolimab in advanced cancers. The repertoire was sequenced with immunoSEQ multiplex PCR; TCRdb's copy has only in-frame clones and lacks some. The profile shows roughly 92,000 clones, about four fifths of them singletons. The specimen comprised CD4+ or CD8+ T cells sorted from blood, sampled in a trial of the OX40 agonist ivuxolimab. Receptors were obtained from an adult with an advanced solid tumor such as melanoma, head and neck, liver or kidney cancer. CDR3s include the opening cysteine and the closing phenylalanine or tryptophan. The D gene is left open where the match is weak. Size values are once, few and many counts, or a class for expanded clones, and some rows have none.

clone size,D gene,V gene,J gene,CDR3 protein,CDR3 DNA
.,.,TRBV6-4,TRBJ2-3,CASSSEGSTDTQYF,TGTGCCAGCAGCTCGGAGGGAAGCACAGATACGCAGTATTTT
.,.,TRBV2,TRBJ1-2,CASSESTVNYGYTF,TGTGCCAGCAGTGAATCCACGGTTAACTATGGCTACACCTTC
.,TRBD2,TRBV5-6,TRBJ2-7,CASRRIATSDYEQYF,TGTGCCAGCAGGCGTATCGCGACTAGCGACTACGAGCAGTACTTC
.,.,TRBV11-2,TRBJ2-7,CASSLAAAYEQYF,TGTGCCAGCAGCTTAGCAGCCGCGTACGAGCAGTACTTC
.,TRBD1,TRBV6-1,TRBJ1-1,CASSAPDRGTEAFF,TGTGCCAGCAGTGCCCCGGACAGGGGCACTGAAGCTTTCTTT
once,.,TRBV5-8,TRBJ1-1,CASSLAFEAFF,TGTGCCAGCAGCTTGGCTTTTGAAGCTTTCTTT
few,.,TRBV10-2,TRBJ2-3,CASSNGDTDTQYF,TGCGCCAGCAGCAACGGAGACACAGATACGCAGTATTTT
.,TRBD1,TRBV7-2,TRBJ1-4,CASSPNRGQNEKLFF,TGTGCCAGCAGCCCGAACAGGGGGCAGAATGAAAAACTGTTTTTT
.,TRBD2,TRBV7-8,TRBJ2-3,CASSPRGLAGTDTQYF,TGTGCCAGCAGCCCTAGAGGGCTAGCGGGGACAGATACGCAGTATTTT
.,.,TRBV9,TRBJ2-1,CASNTAGLYNEQFF,TGTGCCAGCAACACCGCTGGACTATACAATGAGCAGTTCTTC
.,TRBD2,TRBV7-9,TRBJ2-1,CASIPLAGAYNEQFF,TGTGCCAGCATCCCACTAGCGGGGGCTTACAATGAGCAGTTCTTC
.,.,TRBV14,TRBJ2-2,CASSQRGGTEPTGELFF,TGTGCCAGCAGCCAAAGGGGAGGGACAGAGCCCACCGGGGAGCTGTTTTTT
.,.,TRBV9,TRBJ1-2,CASSGRVHGYTF,TGTGCCAGCAGTGGCAGGGTTCACGGCTACACCTTC
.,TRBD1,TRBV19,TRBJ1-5,CASSMGDRVKQPQHF,TGTGCCAGTAGTATGGGGGACAGGGTGAAGCAGCCCCAGCATTTT
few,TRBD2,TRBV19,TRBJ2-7,CASSMGGETAYEQYF,TGTGCCAGTAGTATGGGGGGGGAGACAGCCTACGAGCAGTACTTC
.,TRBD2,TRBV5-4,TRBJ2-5,CASSIGTSAMSAQYF,TGTGCCAGCAGCATAGGGACTAGCGCGATGTCCGCCCAGTACTTC
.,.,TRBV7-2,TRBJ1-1,CASSSGTNTEAFF,TGTGCCAGCAGCTCGGGGACGAACACTGAAGCTTTCTTT
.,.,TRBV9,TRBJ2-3,CASSPRGSGEVGDTQYF,TGTGCCAGCAGCCCAAGGGGGTCGGGGGAGGTGGGAGATACGCAGTATTTT
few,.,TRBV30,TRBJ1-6,CAWEGLTNSPLHF,TGTGCCTGGGAGGGTCTCACAAATTCACCCCTCCACTTT
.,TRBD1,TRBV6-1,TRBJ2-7,CASSAGQGIYEQYF,TGTGCCAGCAGTGCTGGACAGGGAATCTACGAGCAGTACTTC
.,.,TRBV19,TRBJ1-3,CASFRGDVVSGNTIYF,TGTGCCAGTTTCCGAGGGGACGTTGTCTCTGGAAACACCATATATTTT
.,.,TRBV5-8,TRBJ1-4,CASSLVRRTANEKLFF,TGTGCCAGCAGCTTGGTTCGGAGAACGGCTAATGAAAAACTGTTTTTT
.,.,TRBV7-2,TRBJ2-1,CASSFAGELSYNEQFF,TGTGCCAGCAGCTTCGCAGGGGAGTTGTCCTACAATGAGCAGTTCTTC
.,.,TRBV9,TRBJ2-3,CASSRTDTQYF,TGTGCCAGCAGCCGAACAGATACGCAGTATTTT
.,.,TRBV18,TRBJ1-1,CASSSLPAREAFF,TGTGCCAGCTCATCCTTGCCGGCACGGGAAGCTTTCTTT
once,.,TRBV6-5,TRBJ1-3,CAIGRPNSGNTIYF,TGTGCCATCGGACGGCCGAACTCTGGAAACACCATATATTTT
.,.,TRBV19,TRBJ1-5,CASSMGQGIMNQPQHF,TGTGCCAGTAGTATGGGGCAGGGGATAATGAATCAGCCCCAGCATTTT
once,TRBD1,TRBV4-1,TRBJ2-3,CASSQSAGQGATDTQYF,TGCGCCAGCAGCCAAAGCGCGGGACAGGGGGCTACAGATACGCAGTATTTT
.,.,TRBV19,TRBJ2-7,CASSASSGSRYEQYF,TGTGCCAGTAGCGCTTCGTCCGGGAGTCGGTACGAGCAGTACTTC
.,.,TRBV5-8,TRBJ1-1,CASSLVEGNTEAFF,TGTGCCAGCAGCTTGGTCGAGGGTAACACTGAAGCTTTCTTT
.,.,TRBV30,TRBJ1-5,CAWSRPLPTGPDQPQHF,TGTGCCTGGAGCCGACCCCTCCCAACAGGGCCCGATCAGCCCCAGCATTTT
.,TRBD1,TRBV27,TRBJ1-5,CASSDRGRWGQPQHF,TGTGCCAGCAGTGACAGGGGGCGCTGGGGTCAGCCCCAGCATTTT
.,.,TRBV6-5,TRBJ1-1,CASSYSRGYGTEAFF,TGTGCCAGCAGTTACTCTAGAGGGTATGGCACTGAAGCTTTCTTT
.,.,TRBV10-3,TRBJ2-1,CAISVDGRPNEQFF,TGTGCCATCAGTGTGGACGGGAGACCCAATGAGCAGTTCTTC
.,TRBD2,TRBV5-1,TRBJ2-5,CASSLSGRGQETQYF,TGCGCCAGCAGCTTGAGTGGGCGGGGGCAAGAGACCCAGTACTTC
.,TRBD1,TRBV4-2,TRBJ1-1,CASSQQTGGDTEAFF,TGTGCCAGCAGCCAACAGACAGGGGGAGACACTGAAGCTTTCTTT
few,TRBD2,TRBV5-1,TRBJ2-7,CASSLELASEQYF,TGCGCCAGCAGCTTGGAACTAGCGTCCGAGCAGTACTTC
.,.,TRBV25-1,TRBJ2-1,CASSDGARNEQFF,TGTGCCAGCAGTGATGGCGCGCGGAATGAGCAGTTCTTC
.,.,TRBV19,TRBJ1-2,CASSMPLAGENYGYTF,TGTGCCAGTAGTATGCCTTTAGCGGGCGAGAACTATGGCTACACCTTC
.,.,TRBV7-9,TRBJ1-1,CASSPSQGLNTEAFF,TGTGCCAGCAGCCCGAGCCAGGGTTTGAACACTGAAGCTTTCTTT
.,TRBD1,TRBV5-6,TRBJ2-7,CASSGDRVTHEQYF,TGTGCCAGCAGTGGGGACAGGGTTACCCACGAGCAGTACTTC
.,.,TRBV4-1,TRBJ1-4,CASSQDPGVANEKLFF,TGCGCCAGCAGCCAAGATCCAGGGGTAGCTAATGAAAAACTGTTTTTT
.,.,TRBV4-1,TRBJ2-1,CASSQDETLRREQFF,TGCGCCAGCAGCCAAGATGAGACGCTGCGTCGGGAGCAGTTCTTC
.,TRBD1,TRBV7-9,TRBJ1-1,CASSLTGGTEAFF,TGTGCCAGCAGCCTCACAGGGGGCACTGAAGCTTTCTTT
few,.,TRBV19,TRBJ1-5,CASAGDSNQPQHF,TGTGCCAGTGCAGGGGATAGCAATCAGCCCCAGCATTTT
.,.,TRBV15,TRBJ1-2,CATSPLGREYGYTF,TGTGCCACCAGCCCTTTAGGCAGGGAATATGGCTACACCTTC
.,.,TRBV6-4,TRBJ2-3,CASSDDQGANTQYF,TGTGCCAGCAGTGACGACCAGGGAGCGAATACGCAGTATTTT
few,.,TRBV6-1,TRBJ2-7,CASSGRTFQGPHEQYF,TGTGCCAGCAGTGGACGGACTTTTCAAGGGCCTCACGAGCAGTACTTC
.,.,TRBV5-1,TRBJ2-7,CASRPRDGSGEQYF,TGCGCCAGCAGACCCCGGGACGGGTCCGGTGAGCAGTACTTC
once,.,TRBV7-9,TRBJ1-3,CASSLDSSGNTIYF,TGTGCCAGCAGCTTGGACAGCTCTGGAAACACCATATATTTT
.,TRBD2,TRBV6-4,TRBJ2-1,CASKERSGGADEQFF,TGTGCCAGCAAGGAGAGGAGCGGGGGGGCCGATGAGCAGTTCTTC
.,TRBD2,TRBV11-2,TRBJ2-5,CASSAGTRGRETQYF,TGTGCCAGCAGCGCCGGGACTAGAGGTAGAGAGACCCAGTACTTC
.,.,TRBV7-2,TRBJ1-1,CASSLVGRVTEAFF,TGTGCCAGCAGCTTAGTCGGCAGGGTCACTGAAGCTTTCTTT
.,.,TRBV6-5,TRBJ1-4,CASSYATNEKLFF,TGTGCCAGCAGTTACGCCACTAATGAAAAACTGTTTTTT
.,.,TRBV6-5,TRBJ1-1,CASSYSRIPNTEAFF,TGTGCCAGCAGTTACTCGAGGATACCGAACACTGAAGCTTTCTTT
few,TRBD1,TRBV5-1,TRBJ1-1,CASSTRQGAGTEAFF,TGCGCCAGCAGCACGAGACAGGGGGCGGGTACTGAAGCTTTCTTT
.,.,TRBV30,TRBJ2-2,CAWRTWDNTGELFF,TGTGCCTGGAGAACGTGGGATAACACCGGGGAGCTGTTTTTT